This entry lists 14 T cell receptor beta chains sequenced from one sample in a study of T cells after yellow fever vaccination. TCRdb processed the 5' RACE reads anew with MiXCR; each CDR3 protein has one entry. The sample records under 600,000 distinct CDR3 sequences, 20% to 25% being singletons. The sample here was PBMCs, taken 21 days after the first yellow fever vaccination. The receptor set was obtained from a man aged 18 to 30 who received the YFV17D yellow fever vaccine.

The chain employs TRBV3-1 and TRBJ2-1; possibly TRBD1 or TRBD2 for D (6 bases each). V shed 6 bases and J shed 4 bases, with 13 bases lying between them. CDR1 LGHDT and CDR2 YNNKEL come from the germline V gene (reference sequence). This CDR3 region has 14 residues. The DNA for the CDR3 is TGTGCCAGCAGTCCCGAGGGGGGTTACAATGAGCAGTTCTTC. Translating it yields CASSPEGGYNEQFF.

The chain uses TRBV4-1 and TRBJ1-3; no definite D call. V was clipped by 2 bases and J by 10 bases, with 15 bases between them. Germline V lookup: CDR1 MGHRA, CDR2 YSYEKL. The CDR3 is made up of 14 amino acids. This CDR3 is CASSQIRFLETIYF. CDR3 sequence (DNA): TGCGCCAGCAGCCAAATAAGGTTCCTGGAAACCATATATTTT.

This clonotype appeared a few times. The chain uses TRBV4-1 and TRBJ1-5, with 7 positions matching TRBD1. CDR1 MGHRA and CDR2 YSYEKL come from the germline V gene. Losses at the gene ends were 2 bases for V and 2 bases for J; bases not matched to a gene: 3. CDR3 length equals 15 residues. CDR3 DNA: TGCGCCAGCAGCCAACGCGGACAGGGCAATCAGCCCCAGCATTTT. Its translation is CASSQRGQGNQPQHF.

This clonotype was found many times. The chain links TRBV11-3 to TRBJ2-3, with 14 bases aligning to TRBD2. V gave up 5 bases and J gave up 2 bases; unmatched junction bases: 9. The V gene's germline CDR1 is SGHNT and CDR2 YENEEA. The CDR3 contains 18 residues. Here the CDR3 DNA reads TGTGCCAGCAGCCTCAGGACTAGCGGGGGGATTAACACAGATACGCAGTATTTT. Protein product: CASSLRTSGGINTDTQYF.

The chain has TRBV20-1 and TRBJ2-7, with 12 bases aligning to TRBD1. V shed 7 bases, J shed 2 bases, and the junction held 15 bases outside the gene matches. This CDR3 has 17 amino acids. The germline CDR1 and CDR2 sequences are DFQATT and SNEGSKA (reference sequence). CDR3 protein: CSVSGTGGVFLPYEQYF. As DNA, the CDR3 is TGCAGTGTTTCCGGGACAGGGGGCGTATTCCTACCCTACGAGCAGTACTTC.

This clonotype has just a few counts. This sequence joins TRBV28 and TRBJ2-3, with 9 bases that match TRBD2. V was pared by 6 bases and J by 9 bases, with 10 bases of the junction left unmatched. Germline values: CDR1 MDHEN, CDR2 SYDVKM. CDR3 length: 14 residues. CDR3 loop: CASRIAGASSTQYF. In nucleotides, the CDR3 is TGTGCCAGCAGGATAGCGGGGGCCAGCAGCACGCAGTATTTT. Full variable domain (remainder filled in from reference TRBV28 and TRBJ2-3): DVKVTQSSRYLVKRTGEKVFLECVQDMDHENMFWYRQDPGLGLRLIYFSYDVKMKEKGDIPEGYSVSREKKERFSLILESASTNQTSMYLCASRIAGASSTQYFGPGTRLTVL.

This chain links TRBV3-1 with TRBJ2-1; 9 bases are a match to TRBD1. The ends lost 3 bases at V and 10 bases at J; junction bases unmatched: 7. This CDR3 region has 14 residues. Germline-derived CDR1 and CDR2 are LGHDT and YNNKEL (reference sequence). The CDR3 DNA sequence: TGTGCCAGCAGCCACCGGGACAGGGAATACGAGCAGTTCTTC. Translating gives CASSHRDREYEQFF.

The rearrangement joins TRBV11-2 to TRBJ2-1; the match to TRBD2 covers 9 bases. This CDR3 comprises 15 residues. Germline V CDR1 and CDR2: SGHAT, FQNNGV. V lost 3 bases and J lost 6; bases outside the gene matches: 6. The CDR3 DNA is TGTGCCAGCAGCTTCGGAGCGGGGGGCCCCAATGAGCAGTTCTTC. The encoded protein is CASSFGAGGPNEQFF.

This chain joins TRBV5-1 and TRBJ2-5; 10 bases fit TRBD1. The CDR3 extends over 15 amino acids. Germline V gene data show CDR1 as SGHRS and CDR2 as YFSETQ. Trimming cost V 0 bases and J 5 bases; bases outside gene matches: 4. The CDR3 sequence: CASSLGDRGRETQYF. The CDR3 region has the DNA TGCGCCAGCAGCTTGGGGGACAGGGGTCGGGAGACCCAGTACTTC.

This clonotype was seen ten or more times. The chain has TRBV12-3 or TRBV12-4 and TRBJ1-1, with D possibly TRBD1 on 5 matching bases. The CDR3 consists of 13 residues. The ends were cut back, 2 bases at V and 8 bases at J, with 12 bases in the middle. The CDR3: CASSLIREGEAFF. The CDR3 bases are TGTGCCAGCAGTTTAATCCGGGAGGGGGAAGCTTTCTTT.

In its sample, this clonotype was seen a few times. The chain links TRBV5-1 to TRBJ1-6; D is uncertain. This CDR3 is 15 amino acids long. V shed 7 bases and J shed 5 bases, with 16 bases lying between them. The germline gives CDR1 SGHRS, CDR2 YFSETQ. CDR3 sequence reads: CASASEPANNSPLHF. CDR3 nucleotides: TGCGCCAGCGCTTCGGAGCCGGCGAATAATTCACCCCTCCACTTT.

This clonotype showed up just a few times. The genes are TRBV6-2 or TRBV6-3 and TRBJ1-1, with TRBD1 identical over 7 bases. Germline CDR1 reads MNHEY; CDR2 reads SVGEGT. Germline trimming cut 2 bases from V and 0 bases from J; bases unmatched to any gene: 3. This CDR3 has 15 amino acids. Here the CDR3 reads CASSYTGVMNTEAFF. The CDR3 DNA sequence: TGTGCCAGCAGTTACACAGGGGTTATGAACACTGAAGCTTTCTTT.

V gene TRBV7-9 combines with J gene TRBJ1-3; tentatively, D is TRBD1 (5 bases). V lost 4 bases and J 12 bases, leaving 13 bases between the germline ends. CDR1 SEHNR and CDR2 FQNEAQ come from the germline V gene (reference sequence). The CDR3 contains 12 residues. The CDR3, as DNA: TGTGCCAGCAGCTCCCGAGGGGCCGACATATATTTT. Translated, it gives CASSSRGADIYF. Full variable domain (outside the CDR3, taken from reference TRBV7-9 and TRBJ1-3): DTGVSQNPRHKITKRGQNVTFRCDPISEHNRLYWYRQTLGQGPEFLTYFQNEAQLEKSRLLSDRFSAERPKGSFSTLEIQRTEQGDSAMYLCASSSRGADIYFGEGSWLTVV.

This clonotype was seen only a few times. J is TRBJ1-6 and V is TRBV7-3; D is unresolved. This CDR3 region has 14 residues. Trimming took off 1 base at V and 8 bases at J, with 9 bases between the two ends. Germline-derived CDR1 and CDR2 are SGHTA and FQGTGA. The DNA of the CDR3 is TGTGCCAGCAGCTTAAACGCCCGGGATTCACCCCTCCACTTT. It specifies CASSLNARDSPLHF. The complete variable domain, with remaining parts taken from reference TRBV7-3 and TRBJ1-6, reads GAGVSQTPSNKVTEKGKYVELRCDPISGHTALYWYRQSLGQGPEFLIYFQGTGAADDSGLPNDRFFAVRPEGSVSTLKIQRTERGDSAVYLCASSLNARDSPLHFGNGTRLTVT.